This passage covers 12 T cell receptor beta chains from one sample sequenced in a study of OX40 agonist ivuxolimab in advanced cancers. Method: immunoSEQ multiplex PCR; TCRdb's copy keeps in-frame clones and lacks some. The table includes about 37,000 clones, about 82% detected once. The input for sequencing was CD4+ or CD8+ T cells sorted from blood, taken in a trial of the OX40 agonist ivuxolimab. All receptors derive from an adult with an advanced solid tumor such as melanoma, head and neck, liver or kidney cancer.

This rearrangement joins TRBV18 to TRBJ2-6; D assignment may be TRBD1 or TRBD2 (5 bases each). CDR3 size: 14 residues. Per germline, CDR1 KGHSH and CDR2 LQKENI. The V and J ends lost 6 bases and 2 bases respectively, with 8 bases between them. CDR3 sequence (DNA): TGTGCCAGCTCCCAGGGAGCTGGGGCCAACGTCCTGACTTTC. Amino acid sequence: CASSQGAGANVLTF.

This chain connects TRBV4-3 to TRBJ2-7, with D unresolved. V was pared by 8 bases and J by 7 bases, with 6 bases between. The CDR3 spans 9 residues. The germline V gene encodes CDR1 LGHNA and CDR2 YSLEER. The CDR3 DNA is TGCGCCAGCCCGCGGGAGCAGTACTTC. Translating it yields CASPREQYF.

The table lists this clone with a count of one. The chain is built from TRBV20-1 and TRBJ2-1, with no clear D. The CDR3 is made up of 11 amino acids. With 6 bases removed from V and 10 bases from J, the gap between germline ends came to 13 bases. CDR1 and CDR2 (germline): DFQATT, SNEGSKA (reference sequence). This chain's CDR3 is CSARRAQEQFF. The CDR3 bases are TGCAGTGCCCGACGAGCCCAGGAGCAGTTCTTC.

This clone occurred once. The chain joins TRBV19 to TRBJ2-1, with 7 bases identical to TRBD2. With 5 bases clipped from V and 3 bases from J, the junction kept 7 bases outside the gene matches. Germline values: CDR1 LNHDA, CDR2 SQIVND (reference sequence). The CDR3 is made up of 15 amino acids. CDR3 loop: CASSGLGPFYNEQFF. The CDR3 nucleotides read TGTGCCAGTAGTGGACTAGGGCCCTTCTACAATGAGCAGTTCTTC.

V usage is TRBV10-3 and J usage is TRBJ2-3, with 13 bases matching TRBD2. Germline CDR1 is ENHRY and CDR2 is SYGVKD. The CDR3 loop spans 16 amino acids. The junction had 9 bases not matched to a gene; V was cut back by 8 bases and J by 4 bases. The DNA for the CDR3 is TGTGCCATCTACCCTGGACTAGCGGGAGAGGCAGATACGCAGTATTTT. This gives the protein CAIYPGLAGEADTQYF.

The rearrangement uses TRBV18 and TRBJ1-2; 9 bases map to TRBD1. The CDR3 consists of 17 residues. Germline values: CDR1 KGHSH, CDR2 LQKENI. Losses at the gene ends were 3 bases for V and 4 bases for J; bases not matched to a gene: 12. DNA for the CDR3: TGTGCCAGCTCACCGGAGGCACAGGGGGCGGGAAGCTATGGCTACACCTTC. It encodes CASSPEAQGAGSYGYTF.

The chain employs TRBV5-1 and TRBJ1-1; D unclear. Trimming cost V 0 bases and J 4 bases, with 13 bases left between them. This CDR3 region has 15 residues. Germline CDR1 SGHRS, CDR2 YFSETQ. The CDR3, as DNA: TGCGCCAGCAGCTTGGTAGCCGGGGATGGCACTGAAGCTTTCTTT. Its protein is CASSLVAGDGTEAFF.

This sequence joins TRBV2 and TRBJ1-6; possibly TRBD1 for D (5 bases). CDR1 and CDR2 (germline): SNHLY, FYNNEI. Trimming took off 5 bases at V and 2 bases at J, with 7 bases between the two ends. The CDR3 consists of 14 residues. The CDR3: CASSPGPYNSPLHF. The CDR3, as DNA: TGTGCCAGCAGTCCAGGGCCCTATAATTCACCCCTCCACTTT.

This clone was counted only a few times. This sequence joins TRBV19 and TRBJ1-5; D is perhaps TRBD1 (6 bases). Per the germline V gene, CDR1 is LNHDA and CDR2 is SQIVND (reference sequence). The CDR3 extends over 15 amino acids. Trimming took off 5 bases at V and 5 bases at J, with 16 bases between the two ends. The CDR3 loop is CASSQTGTPDQPQHF. CDR3 DNA: TGTGCCAGTAGTCAGACCGGGACACCCGATCAGCCCCAGCATTTT.

V is TRBV5-1 and J is TRBJ1-6; 10 bases fit TRBD1. Unmatched junction bases numbered 10, after V lost 4 bases and J lost 0 bases. The germline V gene has CDR1 SGHRS and CDR2 YFSETQ. CDR3 length: 19 amino acids. CDR3 sequence reads: CASSQGQGPRSSYNSPLHF. CDR3 nucleotides: TGCGCCAGCAGCCAGGGACAGGGGCCGCGAAGCTCCTATAATTCACCCCTCCACTTT.

The genes are TRBV6-1 and TRBJ2-7; tentatively, D is TRBD2 (6 bases). V lost 4 bases and J lost 7, with 14 bases in between. CDR1 is MNHNS and CDR2 is SASEGT in the germline V gene. This CDR3 comprises 13 residues. CDR3 nucleotides: TGTGCCAGCAGTGGCGGGACCCCCAAGGAGCAGTACTTC. This codes for CASSGGTPKEQYF.

The chain has TRBV7-9 and TRBJ2-7, with 9 bases aligning to TRBD1. The CDR3 is 16 amino acids. The junction had 10 bases not matched to a gene; V was cut back by 5 bases and J by 2 bases. The germline V gene has CDR1 SEHNR and CDR2 FQNEAQ (reference sequence). CDR3 sequence (DNA): TGTGCCAGCAGCCGCAGAACGGGACAGGGCCCCTACGAGCAGTACTTC. This translates into CASSRRTGQGPYEQYF. Supplemented by reference TRBV7-9 and TRBJ2-7, the full variable domain reads DTGVSQNPRHKITKRGQNVTFRCDPISEHNRLYWYRQTLGQGPEFLTYFQNEAQLEKSRLLSDRFSAERPKGSFSTLEIQRTEQGDSAMYLCASSRRTGQGPYEQYFGPGTRLTVT.